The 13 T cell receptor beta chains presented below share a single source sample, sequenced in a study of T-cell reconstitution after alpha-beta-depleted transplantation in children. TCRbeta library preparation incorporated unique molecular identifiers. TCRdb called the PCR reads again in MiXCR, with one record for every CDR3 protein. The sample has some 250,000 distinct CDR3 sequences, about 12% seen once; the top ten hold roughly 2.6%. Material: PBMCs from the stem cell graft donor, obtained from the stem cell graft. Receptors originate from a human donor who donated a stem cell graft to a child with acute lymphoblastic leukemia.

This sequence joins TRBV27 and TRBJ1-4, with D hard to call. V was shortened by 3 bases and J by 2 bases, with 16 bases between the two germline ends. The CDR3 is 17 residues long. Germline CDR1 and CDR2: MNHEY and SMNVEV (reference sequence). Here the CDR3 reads CASSFLRRPATNEKLFF. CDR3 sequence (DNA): TGTGCCAGCAGTTTTTTGAGGCGGCCAGCGACTAATGAAAAACTGTTTTTT.

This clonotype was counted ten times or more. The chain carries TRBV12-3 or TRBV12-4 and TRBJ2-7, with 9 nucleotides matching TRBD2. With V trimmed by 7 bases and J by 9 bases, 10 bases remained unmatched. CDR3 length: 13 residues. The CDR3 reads CASTLREGSGQYF. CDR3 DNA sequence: TGTGCCAGCACCCTGCGGGAGGGTTCCGGGCAGTACTTC.

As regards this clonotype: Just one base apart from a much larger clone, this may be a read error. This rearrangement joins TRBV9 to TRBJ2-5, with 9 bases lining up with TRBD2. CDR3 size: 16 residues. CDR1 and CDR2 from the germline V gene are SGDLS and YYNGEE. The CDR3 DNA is TGTGCCTGCAGCGTATCTGGCGGGGGGGATCAAGAGACCCAGTACTTC. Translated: CACSVSGGGDQETQYF.

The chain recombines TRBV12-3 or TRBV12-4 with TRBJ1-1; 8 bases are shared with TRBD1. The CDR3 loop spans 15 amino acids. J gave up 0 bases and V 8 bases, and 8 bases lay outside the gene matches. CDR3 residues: CASRTGLSMNTEAFF. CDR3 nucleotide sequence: TGTGCCAGCCGGACAGGGCTAAGCATGAACACTGAAGCTTTCTTT.

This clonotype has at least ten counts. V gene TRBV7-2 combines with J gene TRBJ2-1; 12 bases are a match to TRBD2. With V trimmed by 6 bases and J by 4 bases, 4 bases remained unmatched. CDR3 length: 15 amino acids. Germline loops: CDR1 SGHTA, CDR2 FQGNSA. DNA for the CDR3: TGTGCCAGCAGTATTACTAGCGGGAGGTACAATGAGCAGTTCTTC. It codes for CASSITSGRYNEQFF.

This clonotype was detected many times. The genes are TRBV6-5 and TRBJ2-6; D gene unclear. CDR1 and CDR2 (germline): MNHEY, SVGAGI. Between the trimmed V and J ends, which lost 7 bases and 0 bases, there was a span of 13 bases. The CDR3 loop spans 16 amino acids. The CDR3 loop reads CASTRTLSSGANVLTF. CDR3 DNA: TGTGCCAGCACCCGAACTCTCAGCTCTGGGGCCAACGTCCTGACTTTC.

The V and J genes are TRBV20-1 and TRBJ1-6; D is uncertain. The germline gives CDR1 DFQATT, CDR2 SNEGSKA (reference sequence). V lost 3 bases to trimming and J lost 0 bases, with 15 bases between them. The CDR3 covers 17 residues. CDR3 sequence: CSARDGLSSSYNSPLHF. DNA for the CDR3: TGCAGTGCTAGGGATGGACTTTCTAGCTCCTATAATTCACCCCTCCACTTT.

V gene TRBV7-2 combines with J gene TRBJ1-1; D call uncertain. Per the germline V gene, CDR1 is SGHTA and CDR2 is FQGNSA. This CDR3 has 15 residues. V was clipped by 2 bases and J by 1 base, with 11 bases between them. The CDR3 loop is CASSLIPRQNTEAFF. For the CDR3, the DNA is TGTGCCAGCAGCTTAATCCCTAGACAGAACACTGAAGCTTTCTTT.

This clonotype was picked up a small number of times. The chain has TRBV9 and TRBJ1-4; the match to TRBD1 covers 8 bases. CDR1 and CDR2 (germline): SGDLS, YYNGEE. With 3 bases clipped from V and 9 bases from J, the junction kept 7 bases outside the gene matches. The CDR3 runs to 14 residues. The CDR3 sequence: CASSARTGRQKLFF. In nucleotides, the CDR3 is TGTGCCAGCAGCGCACGGACAGGGAGGCAAAAACTGTTTTTT.

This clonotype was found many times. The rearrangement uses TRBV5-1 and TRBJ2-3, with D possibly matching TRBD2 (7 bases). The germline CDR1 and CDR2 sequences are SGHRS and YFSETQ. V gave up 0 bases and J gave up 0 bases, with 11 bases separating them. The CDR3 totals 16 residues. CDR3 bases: TGCGCCAGCAGCTTGGGGGGGGGGCCGAGCACAGATACGCAGTATTTT. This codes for CASSLGGGPSTDTQYF.

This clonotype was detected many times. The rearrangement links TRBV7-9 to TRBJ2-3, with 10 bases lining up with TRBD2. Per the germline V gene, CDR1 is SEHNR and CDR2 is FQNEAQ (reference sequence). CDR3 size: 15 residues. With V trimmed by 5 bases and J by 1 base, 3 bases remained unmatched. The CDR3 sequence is CASSGGTSGTDTQYF. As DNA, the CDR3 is TGTGCCAGCAGCGGAGGGACTAGCGGCACAGATACGCAGTATTTT.

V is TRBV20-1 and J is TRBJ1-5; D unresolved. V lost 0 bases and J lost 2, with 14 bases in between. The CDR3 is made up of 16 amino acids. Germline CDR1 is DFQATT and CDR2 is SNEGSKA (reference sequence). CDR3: CSARDQDGGGNQPQHF. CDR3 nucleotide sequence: TGCAGTGCTAGAGATCAGGACGGCGGCGGCAATCAGCCCCAGCATTTT.

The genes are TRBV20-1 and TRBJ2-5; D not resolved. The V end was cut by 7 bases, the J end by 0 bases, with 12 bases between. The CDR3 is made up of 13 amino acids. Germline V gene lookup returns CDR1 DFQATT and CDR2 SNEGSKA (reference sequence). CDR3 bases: TGCAGTGTTCTTACACCGTACCAAGAGACCCAGTACTTC. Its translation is CSVLTPYQETQYF.